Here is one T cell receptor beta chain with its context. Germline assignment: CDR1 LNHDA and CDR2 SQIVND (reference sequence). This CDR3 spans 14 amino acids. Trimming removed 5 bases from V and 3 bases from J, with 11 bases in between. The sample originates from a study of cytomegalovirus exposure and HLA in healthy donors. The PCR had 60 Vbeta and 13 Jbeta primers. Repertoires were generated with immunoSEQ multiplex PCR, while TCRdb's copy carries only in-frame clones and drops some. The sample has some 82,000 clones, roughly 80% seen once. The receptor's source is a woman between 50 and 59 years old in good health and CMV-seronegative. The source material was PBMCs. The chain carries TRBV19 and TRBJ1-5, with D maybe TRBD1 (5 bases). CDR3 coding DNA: TGTGCCAGTAGTTTCCGACAGAACAATCAGCCCCAGCATTTT. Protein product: CASSFRQNNQPQHF.